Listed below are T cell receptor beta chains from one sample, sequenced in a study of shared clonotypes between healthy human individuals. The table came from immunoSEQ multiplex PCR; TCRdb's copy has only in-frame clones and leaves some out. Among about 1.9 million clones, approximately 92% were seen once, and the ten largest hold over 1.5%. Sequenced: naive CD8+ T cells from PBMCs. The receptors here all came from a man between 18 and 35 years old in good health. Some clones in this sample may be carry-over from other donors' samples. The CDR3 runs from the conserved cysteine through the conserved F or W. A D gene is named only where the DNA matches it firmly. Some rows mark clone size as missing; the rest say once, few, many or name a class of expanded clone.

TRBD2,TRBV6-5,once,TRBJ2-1,CASRTSGSGFNEQFF,TGTGCCAGCAGGACTAGCGGGAGCGGTTTCAATGAGCAGTTCTTC
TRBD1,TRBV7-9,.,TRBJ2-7,CASSSSQNRTGYPNEQYF,TGTGCCAGCAGCTCCAGCCAAAATCGGACAGGGTATCCTAACGAGCAGTACTTC
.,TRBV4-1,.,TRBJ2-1,CASSHLGVNEQFF,TGCGCCAGCAGCCACCTCGGGGTCAATGAGCAGTTCTTC
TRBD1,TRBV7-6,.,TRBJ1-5,CASSLEQGQLYSNQPQHF,TGTGCCAGCAGCTTAGAGCAGGGACAGCTTTATAGCAATCAGCCCCAGCATTTT
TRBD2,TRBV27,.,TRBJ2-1,CASTLAGTGNEQFF,TGTGCCAGCACCCTAGCGGGCACTGGGAATGAGCAGTTCTTC
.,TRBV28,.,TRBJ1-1,CASSLAREVTEAFF,TGTGCCAGCAGTTTGGCCAGGGAGGTAACTGAAGCTTTCTTT
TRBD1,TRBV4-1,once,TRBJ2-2,CASSHVTGGGTGELFF,TGCGCCAGCAGCCACGTTACAGGGGGCGGTACCGGGGAGCTGTTTTTT
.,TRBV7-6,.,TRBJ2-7,CASSLVPYEQYF,TGTGCCAGCAGCTTAGTTCCGTACGAGCAGTACTTC
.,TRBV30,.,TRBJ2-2,CAWSTGGGELFF,TGTGCCTGGAGTACCGGTGGCGGGGAGCTGTTTTTT
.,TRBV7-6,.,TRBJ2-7,CASSLEAGPGVGQYF,TGTGCCAGCAGCTTAGAGGCAGGGCCAGGGGTCGGGCAGTACTTC
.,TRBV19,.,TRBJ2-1,CASSRSEPSYNEQFF,TGTGCCAGTAGTAGGTCGGAACCCTCCTACAATGAGCAGTTCTTC
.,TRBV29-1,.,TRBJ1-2,CSVEDLQGETNYGYTF,TGCAGCGTTGAAGATTTGCAGGGCGAAACTAACTATGGCTACACCTTC
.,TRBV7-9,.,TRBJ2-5,CASSLQVETQYF,TGTGCCAGCAGCTTACAAGTGGAGACCCAGTACTTC
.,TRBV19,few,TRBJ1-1,CASTGLEAFF,TGTGCCAGTACCGGCCTTGAAGCTTTCTTT
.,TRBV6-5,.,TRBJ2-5,CASSYSAGQETQYF,TGTGCCAGCAGTTACTCGGCAGGTCAAGAGACCCAGTACTTC
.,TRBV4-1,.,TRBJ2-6,CASSRGTSSGANVLTF,TGCGCCAGCAGCCGCGGGACCAGCTCTGGGGCCAACGTCCTGACTTTC
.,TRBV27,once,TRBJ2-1,CASSLVQRFLSSYNEQFF,TGTGCCAGCAGTTTAGTCCAACGGTTTTTGAGCTCCTACAATGAGCAGTTCTTC
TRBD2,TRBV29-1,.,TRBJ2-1,CSVVSGGYNEQFF,TGCAGCGTTGTCTCGGGGGGCTACAATGAGCAGTTCTTC
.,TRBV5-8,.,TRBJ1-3,CASSSRTENTIYF,TGTGCCAGCAGCTCTCGGACCGAAAACACCATATATTTT
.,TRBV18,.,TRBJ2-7,CASSPNRDLYEQYF,TGTGCCAGCTCACCCAACAGGGATCTCTACGAGCAGTACTTC
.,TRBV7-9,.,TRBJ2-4,CASSWENIQYF,TGTGCCAGCAGCTGGGAAAACATTCAGTACTTC
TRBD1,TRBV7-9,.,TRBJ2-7,CASSWRQGVLYEQYF,TGTGCCAGCAGCTGGAGACAGGGGGTACTCTACGAGCAGTACTTC
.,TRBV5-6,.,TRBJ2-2,CASSLALGLMELFF,TGTGCCAGCAGCTTGGCCCTAGGGCTGATGGAGCTGTTTTTT
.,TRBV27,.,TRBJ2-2,CASSLGGWTGELFF,TGTGCCAGCAGTTTAGGGGGGTGGACCGGGGAGCTGTTTTTT
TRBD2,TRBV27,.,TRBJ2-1,CASSTQPGSGIFNEQFF,TGTGCCAGCAGCACCCAACCGGGTAGCGGGATCTTTAATGAGCAGTTCTTC
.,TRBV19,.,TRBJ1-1,CASSPTGMNTEAFF,TGTGCCAGTAGCCCCACAGGGATGAACACTGAAGCTTTCTTT
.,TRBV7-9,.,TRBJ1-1,CASGIWDNRYEAFF,TGTGCCAGCGGAATCTGGGACAATCGATATGAAGCTTTCTTT
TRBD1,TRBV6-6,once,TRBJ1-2,CASSYSRTGVYGYTF,TGTGCCAGCAGTTACTCCCGGACAGGGGTTTATGGCTACACCTTC
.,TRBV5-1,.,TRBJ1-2,CASRLGRGEADQSNYGYTF,TGCGCCAGCAGATTGGGGCGGGGGGAGGCCGACCAGTCTAACTATGGCTACACCTTC
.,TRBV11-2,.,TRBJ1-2,CASSSRRDYGYTF,TGTGCCAGCAGCTCCAGACGTGACTATGGCTACACCTTC
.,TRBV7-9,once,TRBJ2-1,CASSAPRDEQFF,TGTGCCAGCAGCGCCCCTCGGGATGAGCAGTTCTTC
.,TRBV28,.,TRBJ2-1,CASSPRRGNEQFF,TGTGCCAGCAGTCCCAGAAGGGGTAATGAGCAGTTCTTC
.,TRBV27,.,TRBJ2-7,CASSLTSYEQYF,TGTGCCAGCAGTTTAACCTCCTACGAGCAGTACTTC
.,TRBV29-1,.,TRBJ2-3,CSVFRGGTDTQYF,TGCAGCGTTTTTCGCGGGGGCACAGATACGCAGTATTTT
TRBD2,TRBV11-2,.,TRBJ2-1,CASSLSSGSKYNEQFF,TGTGCCAGCAGCTTGAGTAGCGGGAGTAAGTACAATGAGCAGTTCTTC
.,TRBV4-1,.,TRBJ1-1,CASTGLGTEAFF,TGCGCCAGCACGGGGCTTGGCACTGAAGCTTTCTTT
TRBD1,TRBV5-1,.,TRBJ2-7,CASSPPDRGRYEQYF,TGCGCCAGCAGCCCCCCAGACAGGGGGCGATACGAGCAGTACTTC
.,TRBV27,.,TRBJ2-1,CASKLVGATLEQFF,TGTGCCAGTAAATTGGTCGGGGCAACCCTTGAGCAGTTCTTC
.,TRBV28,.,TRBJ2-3,CASSSPGGPSTDTQYF,TGTGCCAGCAGTTCCCCTGGGGGGCCTAGCACAGATACGCAGTATTTT
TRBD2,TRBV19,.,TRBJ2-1,CASSIYAGGVNEQFF,TGTGCCAGTAGTATCTACGCGGGAGGGGTTAATGAGCAGTTCTTC
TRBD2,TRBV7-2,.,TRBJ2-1,CASRSWVAGEGNEQFF,TGTGCCAGCAGATCGTGGGTAGCGGGAGAGGGGAATGAGCAGTTCTTC
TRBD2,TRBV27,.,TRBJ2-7,CASSGSGGLYEQYF,TGTGCCAGCAGTGGTAGCGGGGGACTCTACGAGCAGTACTTC
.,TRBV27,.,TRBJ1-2,CASSLLPASFYGYTF,TGTGCCAGCAGTTTACTCCCTGCCTCATTTTATGGCTACACCTTC
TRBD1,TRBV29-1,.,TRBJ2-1,CSAWSRDRGHNEQFF,TGCAGCGCGTGGTCCCGGGACAGGGGCCACAATGAGCAGTTCTTC
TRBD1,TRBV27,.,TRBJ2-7,CASRLRQGGSHEQYF,TGTGCCAGCAGACTCCGACAGGGGGGATCCCACGAGCAGTACTTC
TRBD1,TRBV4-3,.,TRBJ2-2,CASSPDRVPPNTGELFF,TGCGCCAGCAGCCCGGACAGGGTTCCTCCGAACACCGGGGAGCTGTTTTTT
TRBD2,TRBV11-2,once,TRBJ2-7,CASSRSSGPYEQYF,TGTGCCAGCAGCCGATCTAGCGGACCCTACGAGCAGTACTTC
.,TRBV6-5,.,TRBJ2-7,CASSLRGASYEQYF,TGTGCCAGCAGCTTGCGGGGCGCCAGCTACGAGCAGTACTTC
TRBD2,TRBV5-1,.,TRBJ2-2,CASSYGTLSGRSPGELFF,TGCGCCAGCAGCTACGGGACGCTGAGCGGGAGGAGCCCTGGGGAGCTGTTTTTT
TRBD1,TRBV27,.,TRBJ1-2,CASSLSPGQASDF,TGTGCCAGCAGTTTATCCCCGGGACAGGCTTCCGACTTC
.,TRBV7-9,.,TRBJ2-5,CASSLDLAGHAQETQYF,TGTGCCAGCAGCTTAGATTTGGCGGGACATGCACAAGAGACCCAGTACTTC
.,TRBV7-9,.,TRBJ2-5,CASSLAREVETQYF,TGTGCCAGCAGCTTAGCGAGGGAAGTGGAGACCCAGTACTTC
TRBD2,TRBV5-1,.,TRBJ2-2,CATYGREGNTGELFF,TGCGCCACCTACGGTCGGGAGGGGAACACCGGGGAGCTGTTTTTT
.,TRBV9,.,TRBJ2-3,CASSVEAGRTGLGITDTQYF,TGTGCCAGCAGCGTAGAGGCGGGCCGAACGGGACTCGGAATCACAGATACGCAGTATTTT